These T cell receptor beta chains were read from a single sample in a study of T cell responses to AZD1222 COVID-19 vaccine. Assay: immunoSEQ multiplex PCR; the TCRdb copy retains only in-frame clones and omits some. The repertoire holds about 79,000 clones, around 84% seen once, with about 20% in the top ten. The sequencing here drew on peripheral blood, taken on day 0 of AZD1222 vaccination. The receptors come from an adult in good health. CDR3s include the opening cysteine and the closing phenylalanine or tryptophan. Each record gives: D gene, V gene, J gene, clone size, CDR3 protein, CDR3 DNA. A D gene is named only where the DNA matches it firmly. Clone size is shown for a subset of rows, as once, few, many or a class of expanded clone.

d_gene: NA; v_gene: TRBV10-3; j_gene: TRBJ1-2; abundance: NA; CDR3aa: CAISDTGGNYGYTF; CDR3nt: TGTGCCATCAGTGATACGGGGGGGAACTATGGCTACACCTTC
d_gene: NA; v_gene: TRBV7-2; j_gene: TRBJ1-6; abundance: NA; CDR3aa: CATTQGVWGNSPLHF; CDR3nt: TGTGCCACCACTCAAGGGGTATGGGGTAATTCACCCCTCCACTTT
d_gene: NA; v_gene: TRBV27; j_gene: TRBJ1-6; abundance: NA; CDR3aa: CASSLGLPNSPLHF; CDR3nt: TGTGCCAGCAGTTTAGGACTTCCAAATTCACCCCTCCACTTT
d_gene: TRBD2; v_gene: TRBV4-1; j_gene: TRBJ2-1; abundance: NA; CDR3aa: CASSQGGLYNEQFF; CDR3nt: TGCGCCAGCAGCCAAGGGGGACTATACAATGAGCAGTTCTTC
d_gene: TRBD2; v_gene: TRBV7-2; j_gene: TRBJ2-1; abundance: NA; CDR3aa: CASRGTSGRANEQFF; CDR3nt: TGTGCCAGCAGGGGGACTAGCGGGAGGGCCAATGAGCAGTTCTTC
d_gene: TRBD1; v_gene: TRBV18; j_gene: TRBJ1-2; abundance: NA; CDR3aa: CASSSGQVEGYTF; CDR3nt: TGTGCCAGCTCATCGGGACAGGTAGAGGGCTACACCTTC
d_gene: NA; v_gene: TRBV6-1; j_gene: TRBJ2-7; abundance: once; CDR3aa: CASSEQGRRYF; CDR3nt: TGTGCCAGCAGTGAGCAGGGACGCCGGTACTTC
d_gene: NA; v_gene: TRBV15; j_gene: TRBJ1-5; abundance: NA; CDR3aa: CATSSVSGRNQPQHF; CDR3nt: TGTGCCACCAGCAGTGTGTCCGGCCGCAATCAGCCCCAGCATTTT
d_gene: NA; v_gene: TRBV18; j_gene: TRBJ1-2; abundance: NA; CDR3aa: CASSPVRANYGYTF; CDR3nt: TGTGCCAGCTCACCAGTCCGCGCTAACTATGGCTACACCTTC
d_gene: TRBD2; v_gene: TRBV10-1; j_gene: TRBJ2-1; abundance: few; CDR3aa: CASGLAGSNEQFF; CDR3nt: TGCGCCAGCGGACTAGCGGGGTCCAATGAGCAGTTCTTC
d_gene: NA; v_gene: TRBV29-1; j_gene: TRBJ1-2; abundance: NA; CDR3aa: CSVEGTADGYTF; CDR3nt: TGCAGCGTTGAAGGGACGGCAGATGGCTACACCTTC
d_gene: NA; v_gene: TRBV2; j_gene: TRBJ1-2; abundance: NA; CDR3aa: CASVALRDYGYTF; CDR3nt: TGTGCCAGCGTCGCACTCAGGGACTATGGCTACACCTTC
d_gene: TRBD1; v_gene: TRBV5-1; j_gene: TRBJ1-1; abundance: NA; CDR3aa: CASSSVAGGTEAFF; CDR3nt: TGCGCCAGCAGTTCAGTGGCAGGGGGAACTGAAGCTTTCTTT